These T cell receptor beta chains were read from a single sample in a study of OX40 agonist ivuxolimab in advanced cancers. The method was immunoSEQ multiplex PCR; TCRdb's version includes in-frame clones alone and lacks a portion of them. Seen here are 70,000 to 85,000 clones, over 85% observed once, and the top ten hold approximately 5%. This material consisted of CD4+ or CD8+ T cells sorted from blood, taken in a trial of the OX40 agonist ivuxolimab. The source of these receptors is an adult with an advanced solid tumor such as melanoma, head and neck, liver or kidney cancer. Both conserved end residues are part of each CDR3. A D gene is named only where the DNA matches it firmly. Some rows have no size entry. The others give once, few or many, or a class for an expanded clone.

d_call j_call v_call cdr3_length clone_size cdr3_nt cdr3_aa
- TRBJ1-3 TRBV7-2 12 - TGTGCCAGCAGCCGGCAGGGAAACACCATATATTTT CASSRQGNTIYF
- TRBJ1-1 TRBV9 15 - TGTGCCAGCAGCGCCGGGACGGGGGGGATCACTGAAGCTTTCTTT CASSAGTGGITEAFF
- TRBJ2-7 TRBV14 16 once TGTGCCAGCAGCCAAGATATTGGGACAAGGGGCAGCGAGCAGTACTTC CASSQDIGTRGSEQYF
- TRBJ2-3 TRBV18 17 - TGTGCCAGCTCACCACCGCTCAGGGACGGTAGCACAGATACGCAGTATTTT CASSPPLRDGSTDTQYF
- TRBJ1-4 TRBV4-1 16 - TGCGCCAGCAGCCAAGGAAGGGCGGGGACGAATGAAAAACTGTTTTTT CASSQGRAGTNEKLFF
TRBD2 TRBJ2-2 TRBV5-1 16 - TGCGCCAGCAAAAAACTAGCGGGAGTATCGGCCGGGGAGCTGTTTTTT CASKKLAGVSAGELFF
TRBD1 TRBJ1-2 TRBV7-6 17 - TGTGCCAGCAGCCCGGGACAGGGGGCCCAATTTAACTATGGCTACACCTTC CASSPGQGAQFNYGYTF
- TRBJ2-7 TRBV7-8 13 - TGTGCCAGCAGCATTGACAGGCCCTACGAGCAGTACTTC CASSIDRPYEQYF
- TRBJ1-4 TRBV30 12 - TGTGCCTGGAGGCTGGGGGCTGAAAAACTGTTTTTT CAWRLGAEKLFF
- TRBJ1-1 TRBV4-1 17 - TGCGCCAGCAGCCAAGATAGGGGGAGGTCCTTGAACACTGAAGCTTTCTTT CASSQDRGRSLNTEAFF
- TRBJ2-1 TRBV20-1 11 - TGCAGTGCTAGAGATCTCTATGAGCAGTTCTTC CSARDLYEQFF
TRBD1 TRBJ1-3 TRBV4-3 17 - TGCGCCAGCAGCCAAGAGTCAGGGGGGAGCTCTGGAAACACCATATATTTT CASSQESGGSSGNTIYF
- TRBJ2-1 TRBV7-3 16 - TGTGCCAGCAGCTCTTCGGGGACGCTAAACTACAATGAGCAGTTCTTC CASSSSGTLNYNEQFF
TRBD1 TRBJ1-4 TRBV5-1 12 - TGCGCCAGCAGCCGGGACAGTCAAAAACTGTTTTTT CASSRDSQKLFF
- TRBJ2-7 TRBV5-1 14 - TGCGCCAGCAGCTTTGAGGGGGGGACCTACGAGCAGTACTTC CASSFEGGTYEQYF
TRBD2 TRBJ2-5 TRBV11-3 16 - TGTGCCAGCAGCGCCGGGACTAGCGGCGGTCAAGAGACCCAGTACTTC CASSAGTSGGQETQYF
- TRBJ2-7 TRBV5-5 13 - TGTGCCAGCAGCTTCGGGCCACCCTACGAGCAGTACTTC CASSFGPPYEQYF
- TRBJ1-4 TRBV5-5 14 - TGTGCCAGCAGCCCGGGCTTTAGGAATGAAAAACTGTTTTTT CASSPGFRNEKLFF
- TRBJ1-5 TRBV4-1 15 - TGCGCCAGCAGCGACCCCCCAAGAGGGATACAGCCCCAGCATTTT CASSDPPRGIQPQHF